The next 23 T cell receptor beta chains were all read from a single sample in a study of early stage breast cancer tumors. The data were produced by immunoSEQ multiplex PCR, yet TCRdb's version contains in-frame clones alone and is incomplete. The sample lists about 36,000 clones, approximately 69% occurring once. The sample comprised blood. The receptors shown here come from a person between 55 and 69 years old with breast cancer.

The CDR3 bases are TGTGCCAGCTGTCTAGCGGGAGGCACAGATACGCAGTATTTT. Translating it yields CASCLAGGTDTQYF. The rearrangement uses TRBV18 and TRBJ2-3, with 10 positions matching TRBD2. Trimming at V came to 7 bases and at J to 1 base, leaving 2 bases not matched to a gene. The germline gives CDR1 KGHSH, CDR2 LQKENI. CDR3 size: 14 residues. The full variable domain, in which reference TRBV18 and TRBJ2-3 provide the parts outside the CDR3, is NAGVMQNPRHLVRRRGQEARLRCSPMKGHSHVYWYRQLPEEGLKFMVYLQKENIIDESGMPKERFSAEFPKEGPSILRIQQVVRGDSAAYFCASCLAGGTDTQYFGPGTRLTVL.

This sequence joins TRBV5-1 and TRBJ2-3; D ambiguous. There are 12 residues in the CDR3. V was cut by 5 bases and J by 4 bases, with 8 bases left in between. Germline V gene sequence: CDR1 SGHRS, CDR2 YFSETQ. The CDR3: CASRSTADTQYF. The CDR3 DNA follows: TGCGCCAGCAGGTCAACAGCAGATACGCAGTATTTT.

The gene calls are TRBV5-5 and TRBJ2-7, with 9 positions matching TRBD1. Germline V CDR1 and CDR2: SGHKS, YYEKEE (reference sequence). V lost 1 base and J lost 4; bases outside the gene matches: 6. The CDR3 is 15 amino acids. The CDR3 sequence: CASSLIQGAGYEQYF. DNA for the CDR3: TGTGCCAGCAGCTTGATACAGGGGGCAGGTTACGAGCAGTACTTC.

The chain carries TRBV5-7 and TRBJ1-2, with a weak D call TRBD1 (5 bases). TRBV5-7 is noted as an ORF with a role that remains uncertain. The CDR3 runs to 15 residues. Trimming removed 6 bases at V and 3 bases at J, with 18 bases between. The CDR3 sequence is CASKAPAEQDYGYTF. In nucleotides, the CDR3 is TGTGCCAGCAAGGCGCCGGCGGAACAGGACTATGGCTACACCTTC.

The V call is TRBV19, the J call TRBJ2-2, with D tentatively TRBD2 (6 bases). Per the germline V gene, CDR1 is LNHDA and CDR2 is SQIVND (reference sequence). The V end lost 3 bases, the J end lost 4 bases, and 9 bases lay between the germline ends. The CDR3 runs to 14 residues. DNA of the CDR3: TGTGCCAGTAGTATTGCGGGGATCACCGGGGAGCTGTTTTTT. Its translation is CASSIAGITGELFF.

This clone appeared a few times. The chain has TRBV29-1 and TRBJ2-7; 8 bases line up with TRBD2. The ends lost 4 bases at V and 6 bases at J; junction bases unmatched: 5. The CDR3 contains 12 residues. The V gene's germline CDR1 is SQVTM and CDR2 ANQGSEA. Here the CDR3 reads CSVVSGSIEQYF. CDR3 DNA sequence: TGCAGCGTTGTGAGCGGGAGCATCGAGCAGTACTTC.

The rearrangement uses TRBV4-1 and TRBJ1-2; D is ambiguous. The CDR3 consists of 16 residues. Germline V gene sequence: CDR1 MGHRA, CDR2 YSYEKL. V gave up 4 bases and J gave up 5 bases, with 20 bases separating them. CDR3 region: CASSLQAGDEVYGYTF. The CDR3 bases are TGCGCCAGCAGCCTTCAGGCCGGGGATGAAGTATATGGCTACACCTTC.

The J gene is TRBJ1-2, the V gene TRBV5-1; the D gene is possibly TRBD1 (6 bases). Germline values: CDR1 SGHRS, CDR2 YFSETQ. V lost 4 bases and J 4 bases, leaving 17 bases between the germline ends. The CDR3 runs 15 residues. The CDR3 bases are TGCGCCAGCAGCCCCGGGGGGGCGGAGCTCTATGGCTACACCTTC. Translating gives CASSPGGAELYGYTF.

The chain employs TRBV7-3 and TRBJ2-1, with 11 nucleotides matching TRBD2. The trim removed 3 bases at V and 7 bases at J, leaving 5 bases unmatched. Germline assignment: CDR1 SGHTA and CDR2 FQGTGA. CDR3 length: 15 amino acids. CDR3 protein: CASSFLAGGLNEQFF. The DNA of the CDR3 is TGTGCCAGCAGCTTTCTAGCGGGGGGATTGAATGAGCAGTTCTTC.

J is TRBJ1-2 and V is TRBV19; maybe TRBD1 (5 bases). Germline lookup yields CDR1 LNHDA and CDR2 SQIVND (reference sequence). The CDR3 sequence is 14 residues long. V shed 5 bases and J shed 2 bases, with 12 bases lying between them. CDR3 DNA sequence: TGTGCCAGTAGTCTGGGACTGAAAAACTATGGCTACACCTTC. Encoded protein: CASSLGLKNYGYTF.

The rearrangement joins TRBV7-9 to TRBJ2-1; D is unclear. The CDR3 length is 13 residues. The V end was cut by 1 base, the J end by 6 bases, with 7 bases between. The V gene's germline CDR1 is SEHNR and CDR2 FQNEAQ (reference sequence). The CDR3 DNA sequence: TGTGCCAGCAGCTTAGTGGGCAGCAATGAGCAGTTCTTC. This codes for CASSLVGSNEQFF.

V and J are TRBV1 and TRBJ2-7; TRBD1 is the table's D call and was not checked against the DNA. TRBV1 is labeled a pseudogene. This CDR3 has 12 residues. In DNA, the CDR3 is TGCACCAGCAGCCGAAATGGGCCTGAGCAGTACTTC. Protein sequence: CTSSRNGPEQYF.

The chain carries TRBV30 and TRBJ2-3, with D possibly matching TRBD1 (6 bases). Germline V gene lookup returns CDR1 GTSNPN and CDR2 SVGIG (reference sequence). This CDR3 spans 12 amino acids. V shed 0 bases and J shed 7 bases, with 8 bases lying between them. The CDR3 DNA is TGTGCCTGGAGTGTAGGGGGACATACGCAGTATTTT. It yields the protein CAWSVGGHTQYF.

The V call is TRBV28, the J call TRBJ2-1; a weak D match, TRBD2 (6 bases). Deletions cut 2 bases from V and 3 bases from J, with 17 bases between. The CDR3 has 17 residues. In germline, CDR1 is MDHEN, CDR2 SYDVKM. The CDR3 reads CASSLTGGTGFYNEQFF. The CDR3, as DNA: TGTGCCAGCAGTTTAACTGGCGGGACCGGGTTCTACAATGAGCAGTTCTTC. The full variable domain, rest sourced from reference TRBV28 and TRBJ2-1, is DVKVTQSSRYLVKRTGEKVFLECVQDMDHENMFWYRQDPGLGLRLIYFSYDVKMKEKGDIPEGYSVSREKKERFSLILESASTNQTSMYLCASSLTGGTGFYNEQFFGPGTRLTVL.

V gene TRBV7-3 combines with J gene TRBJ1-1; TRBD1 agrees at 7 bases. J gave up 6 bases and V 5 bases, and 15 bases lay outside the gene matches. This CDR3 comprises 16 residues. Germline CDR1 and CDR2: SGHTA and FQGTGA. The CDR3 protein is CASSKTPTGAGSEAFF. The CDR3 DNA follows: TGTGCCAGCAGCAAAACCCCCACAGGGGCCGGCTCTGAAGCTTTCTTT.

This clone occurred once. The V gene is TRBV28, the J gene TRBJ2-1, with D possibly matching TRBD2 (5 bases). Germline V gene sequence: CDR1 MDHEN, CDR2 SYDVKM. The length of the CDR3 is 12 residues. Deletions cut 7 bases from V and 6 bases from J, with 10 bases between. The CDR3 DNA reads TGTGCCAGCACTAGACGGGGCAATGAGCAGTTCTTC. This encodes CASTRRGNEQFF.

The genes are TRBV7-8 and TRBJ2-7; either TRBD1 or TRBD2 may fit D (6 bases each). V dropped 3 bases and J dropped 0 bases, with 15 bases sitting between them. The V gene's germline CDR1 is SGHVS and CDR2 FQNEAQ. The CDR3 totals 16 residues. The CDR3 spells CASSFRPGASSYEQYF. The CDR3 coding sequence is TGTGCCAGCAGCTTTCGGCCGGGGGCAAGCTCCTACGAGCAGTACTTC.

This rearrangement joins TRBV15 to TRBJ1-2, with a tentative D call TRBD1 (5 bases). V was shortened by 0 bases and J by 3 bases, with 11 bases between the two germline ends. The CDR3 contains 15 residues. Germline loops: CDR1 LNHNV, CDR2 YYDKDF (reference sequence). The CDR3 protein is CATSRDRAGHYGYTF. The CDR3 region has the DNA TGTGCCACCAGCAGAGACCGGGCGGGGCACTATGGCTACACCTTC. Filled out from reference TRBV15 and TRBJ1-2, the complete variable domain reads DAMVIQNPRYQVTQFGKPVTLSCSQTLNHNVMYWYQQKSSQAPKLLFHYYDKDFNNEADTPDNFQSRRPNTSFCFLDIRSPGLGDTAMYLCATSRDRAGHYGYTFGSGTRLTVV.

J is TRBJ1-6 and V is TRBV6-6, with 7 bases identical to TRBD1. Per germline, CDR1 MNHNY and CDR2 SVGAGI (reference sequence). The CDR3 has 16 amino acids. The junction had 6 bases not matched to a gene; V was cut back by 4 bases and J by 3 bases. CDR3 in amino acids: CASSSRTGSYNSPLHF. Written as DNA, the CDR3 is TGTGCCAGCAGTTCCCGGACAGGAAGCTATAATTCACCCCTCCACTTT.

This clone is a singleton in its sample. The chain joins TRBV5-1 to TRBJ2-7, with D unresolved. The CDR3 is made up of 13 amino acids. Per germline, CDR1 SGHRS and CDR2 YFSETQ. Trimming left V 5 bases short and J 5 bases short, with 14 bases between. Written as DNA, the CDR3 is TGCGCCAGCAGGGATCAGCCCCTGGACGAGCAGTACTTC. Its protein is CASRDQPLDEQYF.

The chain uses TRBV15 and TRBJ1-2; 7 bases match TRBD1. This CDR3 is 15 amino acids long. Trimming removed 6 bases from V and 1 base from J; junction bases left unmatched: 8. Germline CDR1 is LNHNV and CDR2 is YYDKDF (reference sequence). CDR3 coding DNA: TGTGCCACCAGTCGCGGGACAGCTGTTAACTATGGCTACACCTTC. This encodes CATSRGTAVNYGYTF.

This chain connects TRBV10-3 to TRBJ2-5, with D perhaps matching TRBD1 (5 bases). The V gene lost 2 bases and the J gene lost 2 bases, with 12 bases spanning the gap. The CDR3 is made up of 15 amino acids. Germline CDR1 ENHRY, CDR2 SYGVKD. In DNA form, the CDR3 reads TGTGCCATCAGTGAGCGACAGTCAAGGCAAGAGACCCAGTACTTC. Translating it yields CAISERQSRQETQYF.

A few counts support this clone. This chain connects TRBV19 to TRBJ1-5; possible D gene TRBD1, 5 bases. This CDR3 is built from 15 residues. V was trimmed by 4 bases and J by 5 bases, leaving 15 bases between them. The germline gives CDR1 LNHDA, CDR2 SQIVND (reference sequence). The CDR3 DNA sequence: TGTGCCAGTAGTACCTGGGGAGGGGCGGATCAGCCCCAGCATTTT. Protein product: CASSTWGGADQPQHF.